This T cell receptor beta chain derives from a study of graft-versus-host responses after intestinal transplantation. Study overall: The whole recipient group had anti-thymocyte globulin induction followed by tacrolimus and steroids for around 3 years.

CDR1 is SGHVS, CDR2 FQNEAQ, per germline. V was pared by 6 bases and J by 10 bases, with 16 bases between. CDR3 length: 13 amino acids. Study-level results: Detection of GvH clones occurred in recipient marrow, and some had their first appearance in ileum or blood.

Libraries were prepared by immunoSEQ multiplex PCR; TCRdb keeps only in-frame clonotypes and omits some of them. The profile shows about 130,000 clones, nearly 95% of them singletons. To note about this clone: Its antigen remains unidentified.

The clonotype originates from a human donor who received an intestinal transplant. The V gene is TRBV7-8, the J gene TRBJ2-1; D uncertain. The input for sequencing was unstimulated CD4+ T cells sorted from spleen or lymph node cells, taken before intestinal transplant. The CDR3 DNA reads TGTGCCAGCAGGACCCTCCCAGAGGACGAGCAGTTCTTC. This gives the protein CASRTLPEDEQFF.